The clone carrying this TCR beta chain occurred a few times. These data belong to a study of blood T cell repertoires in COVID-19. Across the study: COVID-19 samples from acute and convalescent phases originated in the United States, Italy and Spain.

Assay: immunoSEQ multiplex PCR; the TCRdb copy retains only in-frame clones and omits some. In the table there are roughly 170,000 clones, 82% of which are singletons. Participants spanned ages about 18 to 100 years and resided in fewer than 30 US areas. Symptom resolution, clearance, or two negative PCRs marked the recovered donors of Cohort 3. This CDR3 contains 16 residues. Germline CDR1 and CDR2: SGHVS and FNYEAQ. J was trimmed by 1 base and V by 0 bases; bases with no gene match: 5. The TCR originated in a man aged 55 to 70 who had recovered from COVID-19. The chain is built from TRBV7-6 and TRBJ2-5; the match to TRBD1 covers 7 bases. Sample: PBMCs or T cells enriched from blood (not recorded which). This CDR3 reads CASSLAGGGIQETQYF. The CDR3 nucleotides read TGTGCCAGCAGCTTAGCAGGGGGCGGTATCCAAGAGACCCAGTACTTC.